This T cell receptor beta chain was recovered during a study of early T cells in non-severe SARS-CoV-2 infection. As for the study in general: With bulk RNA from unsorted whole blood as input, sequencing yielded unpaired chains.

Many counts were recorded for this clonotype. V dropped 0 bases and J dropped 3 bases, with 9 bases sitting between them. Germline loops: CDR1 SGDLS, CDR2 YYNGEE. The CDR3 sequence is 15 residues long. Individual cDNA molecules received unique molecular identifiers. TCRdb reanalysed the 5' RACE reads using MiXCR and keeps one entry per CDR3 protein. In the table there are around 40,000 distinct CDR3 sequences, about a tenth of which are singletons. Sequenced input: whole blood. This TCR came from an adult who was a healthcare worker with PCR-confirmed SARS-CoV-2 infection or an uninfected control (not recorded which). This chain uses TRBV9 with TRBJ2-2, with D perhaps TRBD1 (6 bases). CDR3 in DNA: TGTGCCAGCAGCGTAGATGGGGGCGACACCGGGGAGCTGTTTTTT. Translating gives CASSVDGGDTGELFF.